This TCR beta chain was captured in a study of CD8 T cells in Susac syndrome. From blood CD8+ and CD4+ T cells, the TCR beta chain was sequenced. Study conclusions and caveats: Susac-specific public clones found in total CD8+ repertoires numbered 15 to 20, and those in CD8+ TEMRA repertoires numbered about 5.

The length of the CDR3 is 15 residues. V was pared by 6 bases and J by 1 base, with 4 bases of the junction left unmatched. To note about this clonotype: Its antigen remains unidentified.

Roughly 0.45 to 1 ug RNA was reverse transcribed with random hexamers. TCRdb analysed the immunoSEQ multiplex PCR reads with MiXCR anew, one entry per CDR3 protein. This repertoire shows some 200,000 distinct CDR3 sequences, around 93% found once; its top ten account for 0.15% to 0.2%. Sequenced: CD8+ T cells from PBMCs. This TCR was recovered from a human donor with Susac syndrome. This chain links TRBV12-3 or TRBV12-4 with TRBJ2-5; 11 nucleotides align to TRBD2. The CDR3 loop reads CASRATSGIQETQYF. DNA for the CDR3: TGTGCCAGCAGGGCGACTAGCGGGATCCAAGAGACCCAGTACTTC.